The rows below give T cell receptor beta chains drawn from one sample of a study of cytomegalovirus exposure and HLA in healthy donors. Repertoires were generated with immunoSEQ multiplex PCR, while TCRdb's copy carries only in-frame clones and drops some. The sample lists 210,000 or so clones; 75% to 90% were seen once. Sequencing was carried out using PBMCs. The receptors were sampled from a boy aged 2 to 10 in good health and CMV-seronegative. Both conserved end residues are part of each CDR3. A D gene is named only where the DNA matches it firmly. A row's size may be missing; if present it is once, few, many or a size class.

v_gene,d_gene,j_gene,abundance,CDR3aa,CDR3nt
TRBV11-2,-,TRBJ1-2,-,CASSLGAGARYGYTF,TGTGCCAGCAGCTTAGGGGCGGGGGCCCGATATGGCTACACCTTC
TRBV2,-,TRBJ1-1,-,CASSFDEDTEAFF,TGTGCCAGCAGCTTTGACGAGGACACTGAAGCTTTCTTT
TRBV27,-,TRBJ2-1,-,CASSLGTRLDEQFF,TGTGCCAGCAGTTTGGGTACTAGGTTGGATGAGCAGTTCTTC
TRBV5-6,-,TRBJ2-7,-,CASSLFSPGEQYF,TGTGCCAGCAGCTTGTTCTCTCCAGGCGAGCAGTACTTC
TRBV6-5,TRBD1,TRBJ1-4,-,CASSYTGVRSNEKLFF,TGTGCCAGCAGTTACACAGGGGTACGGTCTAATGAAAAACTGTTTTTT
TRBV13,-,TRBJ1-2,-,CASSPSGGVFGYGYTF,TGTGCCAGCAGCCCCAGTGGAGGGGTCTTCGGGTATGGCTACACCTTC
TRBV19,-,TRBJ2-7,-,CASSHGIHEQYF,TGTGCCAGTAGCCACGGGATCCACGAGCAGTACTTC
TRBV9,TRBD2,TRBJ2-2,-,CASSVGGGREAGELFF,TGTGCCAGCAGCGTAGGAGGAGGGAGGGAGGCCGGGGAGCTGTTTTTT
TRBV9,-,TRBJ1-4,-,CASSVEGRTNEKLFF,TGTGCCAGCAGCGTAGAGGGGCGCACTAATGAAAAACTGTTTTTT
TRBV19,-,TRBJ1-5,-,CASDETGTSNQPQHF,TGTGCCAGTGATGAAACAGGGACGAGCAATCAGCCCCAGCATTTT
TRBV6-1,TRBD1,TRBJ1-1,-,CASISHRTGGTEAFF,TGTGCCAGCATCTCACATCGGACAGGGGGCACTGAAGCTTTCTTT
TRBV29-1,-,TRBJ1-1,-,CSVAGITGEAFF,TGCAGCGTTGCAGGGATAACTGGTGAAGCTTTCTTT
TRBV2,-,TRBJ2-1,-,CASRAKSSYNEQFF,TGTGCCAGCCGAGCCAAGTCCTCCTACAATGAGCAGTTCTTC
TRBV6-5,-,TRBJ1-2,few,CASSYQGDGYTF,TGTGCCAGCAGTTACCAGGGTGATGGCTACACCTTC
TRBV19,TRBD1,TRBJ1-1,once,CASTLRGRRDTEAFF,TGTGCCAGTACATTAAGGGGGCGTCGGGACACTGAAGCTTTCTTT
TRBV4-1,-,TRBJ1-2,few,CASSPLGDNYGYTF,TGCGCCAGCAGCCCGCTTGGAGATAACTATGGCTACACCTTC
TRBV4-1,-,TRBJ2-1,-,CASSAHRDNEQFF,TGCGCCAGCAGCGCCCACAGGGACAATGAGCAGTTCTTC